This T cell receptor (beta chain) was captured in a study of T cells in Graves' hyperthyroidism and ophthalmopathy. The germline gives CDR1 LNHNV, CDR2 YYDKDF (reference sequence). This CDR3 spans 16 amino acids. With 3 bases removed from V and 3 bases from J, the gap between germline ends came to 15 bases. Amplified TCR beta CDR3 regions derived from RNA transcripts. In the first-round RT-PCR of the TCR CDR3, the HTBI primer set was used. MiXCR, applied by TCRdb to the multiplex PCR reads, yields one record per CDR3 protein. The data contain under 550,000 distinct CDR3 sequences, 15% to 20% of them singletons.

This clonotype was obtained from a middle-aged man with Graves' ophthalmopathy. The material sequenced was blood. This sequence joins TRBV15 and TRBJ1-5, with D perhaps matching TRBD1 (5 bases). The CDR3 spells CATSRTSGGANQPQHF. As DNA, the CDR3 is TGTGCCACCAGCAGGACTTCCGGGGGAGCCAATCAGCCCCAGCATTTT.